In this sample, the clone carrying this TCR beta chain turned up once. Its antigen remains unidentified. Clones were sequenced by immunoSEQ multiplex PCR, and TCRdb holds only the in-frame ones, with some missing. The sample lists some 120,000 clones, about 58% occurring once. The data were obtained in a study of cytotoxic CD8 clonotypes in ibrutinib-treated CLL. Across the study: It was after a median about 12 months of treatment, range 6 to 36, that response samples were taken. The study's findings and limits: Sustained-remission and progressing patients were not sampled at matched times.

Germline values: CDR1 SGHRS, CDR2 YFSETQ. Trimming removed 4 bases at V and 2 bases at J, with 15 bases between. The CDR3 length is 16 residues. The sequences come from PBMCs, collected after 24 months of ibrutinib treatment. The V gene is TRBV5-1, the J gene TRBJ2-2; maybe TRBD1 (6 bases). The sequence derives from a human donor with chronic lymphocytic leukemia. The CDR3 sequence: CASSPDSPSNTGELFF. CDR3 sequence (DNA): TGCGCCAGCAGCCCGGACAGTCCAAGTAACACCGGGGAGCTGTTTTTT.